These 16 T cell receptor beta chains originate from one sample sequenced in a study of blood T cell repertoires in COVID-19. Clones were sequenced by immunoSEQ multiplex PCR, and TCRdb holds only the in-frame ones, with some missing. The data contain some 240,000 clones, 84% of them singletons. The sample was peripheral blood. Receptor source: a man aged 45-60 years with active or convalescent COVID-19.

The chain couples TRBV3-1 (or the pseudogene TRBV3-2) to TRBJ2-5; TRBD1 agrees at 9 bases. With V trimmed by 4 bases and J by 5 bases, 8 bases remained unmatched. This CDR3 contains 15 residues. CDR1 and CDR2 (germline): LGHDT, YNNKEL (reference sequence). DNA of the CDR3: TGTGCCAGCAGCCGGGACAGGGTAATGCGCGAGACCCAGTACTTC. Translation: CASSRDRVMRETQYF.

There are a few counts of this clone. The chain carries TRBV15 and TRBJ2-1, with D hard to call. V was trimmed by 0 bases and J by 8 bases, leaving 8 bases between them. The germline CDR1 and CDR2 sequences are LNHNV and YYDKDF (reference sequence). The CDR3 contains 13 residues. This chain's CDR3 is CATSRDLAYEQFF. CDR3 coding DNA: TGTGCCACCAGCAGAGATCTGGCCTATGAGCAGTTCTTC.

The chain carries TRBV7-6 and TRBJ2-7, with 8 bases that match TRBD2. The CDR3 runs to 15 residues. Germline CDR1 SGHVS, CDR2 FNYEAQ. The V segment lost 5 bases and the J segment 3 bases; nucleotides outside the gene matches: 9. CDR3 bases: TGTGCCAGCAGCGGGGGAGCGGGAGATGGCTACGAGCAGTACTTC. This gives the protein CASSGGAGDGYEQYF.

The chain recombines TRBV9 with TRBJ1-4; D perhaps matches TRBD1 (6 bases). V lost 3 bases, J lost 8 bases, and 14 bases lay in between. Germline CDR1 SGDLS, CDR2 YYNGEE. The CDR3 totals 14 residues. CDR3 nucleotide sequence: TGTGCCAGCAGCGGAGGACAGTTCGGAGAAAAACTGTTTTTT. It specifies CASSGGQFGEKLFF.

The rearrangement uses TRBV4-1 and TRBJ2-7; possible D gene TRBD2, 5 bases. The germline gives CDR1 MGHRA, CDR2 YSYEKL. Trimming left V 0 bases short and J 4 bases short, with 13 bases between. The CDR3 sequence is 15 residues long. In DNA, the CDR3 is TGCGCCAGCAGCCAAGATCGGCGGGCGATGTACGAGCAGTACTTC. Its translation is CASSQDRRAMYEQYF.

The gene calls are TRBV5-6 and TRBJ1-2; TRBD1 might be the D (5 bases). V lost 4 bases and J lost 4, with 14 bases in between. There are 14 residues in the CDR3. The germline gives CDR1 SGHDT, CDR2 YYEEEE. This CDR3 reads CASSPPPGVYGYTF. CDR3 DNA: TGTGCCAGCAGCCCGCCCCCGGGGGTCTATGGCTACACCTTC. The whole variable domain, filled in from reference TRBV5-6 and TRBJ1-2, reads DAGVTQSPTHLIKTRGQQVTLRCSPKSGHDTVSWYQQALGQGPQFIFQYYEEEERQRGNFPDRFSGHQFPNYSSELNVNALLLGDSALYLCASSPPPGVYGYTFGSGTRLTVV.

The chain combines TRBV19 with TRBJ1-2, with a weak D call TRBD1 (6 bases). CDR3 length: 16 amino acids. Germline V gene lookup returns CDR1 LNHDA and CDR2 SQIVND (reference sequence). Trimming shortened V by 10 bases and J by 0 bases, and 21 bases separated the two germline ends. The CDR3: CATLPDGGPTNYGYTF. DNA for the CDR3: TGTGCCACCTTACCGGACGGGGGGCCGACTAACTATGGCTACACCTTC.

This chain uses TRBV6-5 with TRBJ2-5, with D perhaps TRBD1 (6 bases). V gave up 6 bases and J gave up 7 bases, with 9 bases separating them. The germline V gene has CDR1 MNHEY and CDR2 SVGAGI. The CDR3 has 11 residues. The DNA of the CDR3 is TGTGCCAGCAGATTAGGGGGGACCCAGTACTTC. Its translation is CASRLGGTQYF.

The CDR3, as DNA: TGTGCCCGAGGGTTCCATGCTTCTGGAAACACCATATATTTT. It yields the protein CARGFHASGNTIYF. The gene calls are TRBV5-6 and TRBJ1-3, with unresolved D. The CDR3 is made up of 14 amino acids. The germline CDR1 and CDR2 sequences are SGHDT and YYEEEE. Trimming cost V 10 bases and J 1 base, with 15 bases left between them.

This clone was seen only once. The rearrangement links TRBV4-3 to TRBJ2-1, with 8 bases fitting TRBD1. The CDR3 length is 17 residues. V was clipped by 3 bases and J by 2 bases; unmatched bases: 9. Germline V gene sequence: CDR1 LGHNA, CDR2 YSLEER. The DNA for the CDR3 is TGCGCCAGCAGCCAGAGGACAGGGATCTACACCTACAATGAGCAGTTCTTC. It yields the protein CASSQRTGIYTYNEQFF.

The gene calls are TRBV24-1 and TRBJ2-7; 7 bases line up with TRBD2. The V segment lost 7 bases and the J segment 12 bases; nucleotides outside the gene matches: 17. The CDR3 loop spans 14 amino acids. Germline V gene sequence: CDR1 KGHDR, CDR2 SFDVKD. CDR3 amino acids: CATSAPGLLSPLYF. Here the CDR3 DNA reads TGTGCCACCAGCGCCCCGGGACTACTTTCTCCCCTGTACTTC.

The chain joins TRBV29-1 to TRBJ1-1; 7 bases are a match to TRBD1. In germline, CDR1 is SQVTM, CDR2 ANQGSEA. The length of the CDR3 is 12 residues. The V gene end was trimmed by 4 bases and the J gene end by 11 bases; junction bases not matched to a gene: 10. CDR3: CSVGRWGTEAFF. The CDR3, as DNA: TGCAGCGTTGGGAGGTGGGGGACAGAGGCTTTCTTT.

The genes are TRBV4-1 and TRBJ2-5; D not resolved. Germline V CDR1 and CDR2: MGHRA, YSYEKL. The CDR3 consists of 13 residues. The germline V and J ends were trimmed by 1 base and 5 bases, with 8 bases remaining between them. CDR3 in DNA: TGCGCCAGCAGCCAAGCGTTAGCCGAGACCCAGTACTTC. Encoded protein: CASSQALAETQYF.

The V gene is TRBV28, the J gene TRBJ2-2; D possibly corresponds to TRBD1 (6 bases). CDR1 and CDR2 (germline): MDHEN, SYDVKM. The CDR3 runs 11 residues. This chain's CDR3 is CAAGAGGELFF. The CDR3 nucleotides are TGTGCGGCAGGGGCTGGCGGGGAGCTGTTTTTT.

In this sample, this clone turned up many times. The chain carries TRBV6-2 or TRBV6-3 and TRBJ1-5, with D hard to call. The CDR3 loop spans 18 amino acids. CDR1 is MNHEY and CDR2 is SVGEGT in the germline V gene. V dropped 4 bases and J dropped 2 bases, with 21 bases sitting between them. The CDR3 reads CASSSGGLYQEGNQPQHF. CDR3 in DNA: TGTGCCAGCAGTTCCGGAGGGCTATACCAGGAGGGCAATCAGCCCCAGCATTTT.

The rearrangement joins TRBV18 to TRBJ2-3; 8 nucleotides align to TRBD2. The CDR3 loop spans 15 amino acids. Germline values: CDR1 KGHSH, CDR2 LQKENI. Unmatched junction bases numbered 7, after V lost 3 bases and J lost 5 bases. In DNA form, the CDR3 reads TGTGCCAGCTCACCGGCCAGCGGGGGACTAGATACGCAGTATTTT. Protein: CASSPASGGLDTQYF.